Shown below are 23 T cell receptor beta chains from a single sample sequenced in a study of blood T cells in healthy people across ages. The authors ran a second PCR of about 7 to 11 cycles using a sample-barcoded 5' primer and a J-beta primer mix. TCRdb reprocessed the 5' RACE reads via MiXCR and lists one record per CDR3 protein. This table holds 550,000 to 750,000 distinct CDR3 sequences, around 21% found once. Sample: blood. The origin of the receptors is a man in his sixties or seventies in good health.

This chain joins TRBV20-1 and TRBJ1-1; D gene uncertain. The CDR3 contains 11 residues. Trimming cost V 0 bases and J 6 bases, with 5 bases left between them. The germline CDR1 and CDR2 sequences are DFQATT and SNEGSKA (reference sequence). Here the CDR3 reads CSARETSEAFF. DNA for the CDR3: TGCAGTGCTAGAGAAACATCTGAAGCTTTCTTT.

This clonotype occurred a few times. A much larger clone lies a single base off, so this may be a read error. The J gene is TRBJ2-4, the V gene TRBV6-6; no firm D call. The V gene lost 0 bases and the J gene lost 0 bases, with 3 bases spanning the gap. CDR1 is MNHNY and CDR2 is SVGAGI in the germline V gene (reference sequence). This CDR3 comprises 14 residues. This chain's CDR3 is CASSYSAAKNIQYF. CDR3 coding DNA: TGTGCCAGCAGTTACTCGGCAGCCAAAAACATTCAGTACTTC.

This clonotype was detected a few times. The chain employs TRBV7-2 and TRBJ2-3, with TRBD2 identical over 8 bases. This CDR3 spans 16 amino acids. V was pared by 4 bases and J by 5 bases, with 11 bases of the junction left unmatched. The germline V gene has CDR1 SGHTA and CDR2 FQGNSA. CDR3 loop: CASSSKFAGGLDTQYF. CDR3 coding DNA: TGTGCCAGCAGCTCTAAGTTCGCGGGAGGATTAGATACGCAGTATTTT.

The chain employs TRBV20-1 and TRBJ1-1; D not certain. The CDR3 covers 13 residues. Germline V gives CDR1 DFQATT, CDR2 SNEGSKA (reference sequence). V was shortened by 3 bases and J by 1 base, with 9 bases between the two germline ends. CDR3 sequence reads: CSARDSRNTEAFF. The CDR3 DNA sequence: TGCAGTGCTAGGGATAGTCGGAACACTGAAGCTTTCTTT.

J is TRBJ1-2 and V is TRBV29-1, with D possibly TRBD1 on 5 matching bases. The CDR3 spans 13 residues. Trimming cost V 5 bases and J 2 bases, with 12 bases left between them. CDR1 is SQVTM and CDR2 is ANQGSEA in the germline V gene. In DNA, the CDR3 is TGCAGCGTTCTCTCGGCAGGGAACTATGGCTACACCTTC. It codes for CSVLSAGNYGYTF.

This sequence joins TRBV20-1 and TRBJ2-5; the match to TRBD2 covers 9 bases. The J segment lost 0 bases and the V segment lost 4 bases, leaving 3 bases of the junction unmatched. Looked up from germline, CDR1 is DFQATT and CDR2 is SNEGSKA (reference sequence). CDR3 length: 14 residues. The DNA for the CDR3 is TGCAGTGCTAAGAGCGGGAGGAACCAAGAGACCCAGTACTTC. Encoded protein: CSAKSGRNQETQYF.

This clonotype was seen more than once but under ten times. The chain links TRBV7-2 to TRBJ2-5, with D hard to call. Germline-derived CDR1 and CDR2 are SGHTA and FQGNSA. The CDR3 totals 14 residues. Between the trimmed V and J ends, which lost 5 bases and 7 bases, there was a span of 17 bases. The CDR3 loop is CASSADVGSGTQYF. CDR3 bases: TGTGCCAGCAGCGCAGACGTCGGTTCAGGGACCCAGTACTTC.

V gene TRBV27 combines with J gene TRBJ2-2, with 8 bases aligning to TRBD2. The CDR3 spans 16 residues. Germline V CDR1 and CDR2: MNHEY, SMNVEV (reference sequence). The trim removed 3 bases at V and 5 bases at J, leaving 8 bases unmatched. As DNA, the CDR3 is TGTGCCAGCAGTTTGGAGTATCGGGGGGGGACCGGGGAGCTGTTTTTT. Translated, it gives CASSLEYRGGTGELFF.

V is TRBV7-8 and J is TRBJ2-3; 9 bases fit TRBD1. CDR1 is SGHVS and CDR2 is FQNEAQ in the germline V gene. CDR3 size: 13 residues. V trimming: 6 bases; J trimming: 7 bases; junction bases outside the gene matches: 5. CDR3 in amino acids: CASRPGTGNTQYF. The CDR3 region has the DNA TGTGCCAGCAGGCCCGGGACAGGGAATACGCAGTATTTT.

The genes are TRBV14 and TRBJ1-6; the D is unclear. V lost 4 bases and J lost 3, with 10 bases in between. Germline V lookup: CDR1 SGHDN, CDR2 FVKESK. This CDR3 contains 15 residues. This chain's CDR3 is CASSPGLDYNSPLHF. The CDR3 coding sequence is TGTGCCAGCAGCCCGGGTTTGGACTATAATTCACCCCTCCACTTT.

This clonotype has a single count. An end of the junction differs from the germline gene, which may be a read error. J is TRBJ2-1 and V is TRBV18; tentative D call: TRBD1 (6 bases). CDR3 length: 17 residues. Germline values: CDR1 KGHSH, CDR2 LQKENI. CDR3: CASSPSTGSGSYNGQFF. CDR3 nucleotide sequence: TGTGCCAGCTCACCAAGCACAGGGTCGGGCTCCTACAATGGGCAGTTCTTC.

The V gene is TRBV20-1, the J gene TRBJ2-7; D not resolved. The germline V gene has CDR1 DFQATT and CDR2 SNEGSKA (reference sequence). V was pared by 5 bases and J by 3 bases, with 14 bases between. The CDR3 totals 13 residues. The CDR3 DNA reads TGCAGTGCTGGACCGGCGCGGAGCTACGAGCAGTACTTC. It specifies CSAGPARSYEQYF.

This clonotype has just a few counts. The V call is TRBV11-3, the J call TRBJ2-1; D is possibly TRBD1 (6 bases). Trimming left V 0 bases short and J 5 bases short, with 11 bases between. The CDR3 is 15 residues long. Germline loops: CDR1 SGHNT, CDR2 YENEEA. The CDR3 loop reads CASSLDGGADNEQFF. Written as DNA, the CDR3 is TGTGCCAGCAGCTTAGATGGGGGCGCGGACAATGAGCAGTTCTTC. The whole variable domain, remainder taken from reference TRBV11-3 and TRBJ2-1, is EAGVVQSPRYKIIEKKQPVAFWCNPISGHNTLYWYLQNLGQGPELLIRYENEEAVDDSQLPKDRFSAERLKGVDSTLKIQPAELGDSAVYLCASSLDGGADNEQFFGPGTRLTVL.

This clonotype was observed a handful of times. The CDR3 loop is CSVSSGSRKYEQYF. The CDR3, as DNA: TGCAGCGTTAGTAGCGGGAGCCGTAAGTACGAGCAGTACTTC. V gene TRBV29-1 combines with J gene TRBJ2-1, with 9 bases that match TRBD2. The J call may be in error: the DNA end matches TRBJ2-7 better. Germline loops: CDR1 SQVTM, CDR2 ANQGSEA. This CDR3 comprises 14 residues.

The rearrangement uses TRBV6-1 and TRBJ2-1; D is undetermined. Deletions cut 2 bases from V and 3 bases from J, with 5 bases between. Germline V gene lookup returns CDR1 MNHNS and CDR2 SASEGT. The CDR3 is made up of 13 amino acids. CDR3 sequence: CASSEYGYNEQFF. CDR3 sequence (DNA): TGTGCCAGCAGTGAATATGGCTACAATGAGCAGTTCTTC.

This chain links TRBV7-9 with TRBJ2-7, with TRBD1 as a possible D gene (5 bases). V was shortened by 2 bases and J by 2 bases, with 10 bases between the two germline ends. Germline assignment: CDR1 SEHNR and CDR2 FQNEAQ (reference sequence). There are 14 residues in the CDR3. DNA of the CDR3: TGTGCCAGCAGCTTACATGGCAGGGCCTACGAGCAGTACTTC. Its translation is CASSLHGRAYEQYF.

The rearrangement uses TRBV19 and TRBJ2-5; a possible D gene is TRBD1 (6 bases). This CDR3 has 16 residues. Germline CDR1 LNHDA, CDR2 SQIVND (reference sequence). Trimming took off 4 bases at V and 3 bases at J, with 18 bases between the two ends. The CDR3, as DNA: TGTGCCAGTAGTAAAATGTGGACAGAAGGAAAAGAGACCCAGTACTTC. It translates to CASSKMWTEGKETQYF.

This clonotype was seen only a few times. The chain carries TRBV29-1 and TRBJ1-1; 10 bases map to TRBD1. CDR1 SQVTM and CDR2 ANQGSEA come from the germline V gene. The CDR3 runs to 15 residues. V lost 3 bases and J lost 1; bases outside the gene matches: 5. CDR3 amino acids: CSVEGDRGRNTEAFF. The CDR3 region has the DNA TGCAGCGTTGAGGGGGACAGGGGAAGGAACACTGAAGCTTTCTTT.

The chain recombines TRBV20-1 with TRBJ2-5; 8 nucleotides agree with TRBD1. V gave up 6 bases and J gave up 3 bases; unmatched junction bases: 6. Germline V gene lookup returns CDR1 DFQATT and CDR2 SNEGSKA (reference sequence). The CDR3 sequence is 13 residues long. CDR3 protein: CSAPLTGEETQYF. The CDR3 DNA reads TGCAGTGCGCCATTGACAGGGGAAGAGACCCAGTACTTC.

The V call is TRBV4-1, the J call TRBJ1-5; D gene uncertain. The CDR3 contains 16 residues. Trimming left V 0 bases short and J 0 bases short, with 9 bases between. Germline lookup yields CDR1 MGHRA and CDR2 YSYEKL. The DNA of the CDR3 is TGCGCCAGCAGCCAAGATGCAGTTAATAGCAATCAGCCCCAGCATTTT. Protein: CASSQDAVNSNQPQHF.

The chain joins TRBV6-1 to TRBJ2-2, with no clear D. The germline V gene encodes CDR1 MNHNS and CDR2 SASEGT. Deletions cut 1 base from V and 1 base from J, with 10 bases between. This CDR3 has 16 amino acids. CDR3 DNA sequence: TGTGCCAGCAGTGAAGTGGTCAGTTTGAACACCGGGGAGCTGTTTTTT. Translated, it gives CASSEVVSLNTGELFF.

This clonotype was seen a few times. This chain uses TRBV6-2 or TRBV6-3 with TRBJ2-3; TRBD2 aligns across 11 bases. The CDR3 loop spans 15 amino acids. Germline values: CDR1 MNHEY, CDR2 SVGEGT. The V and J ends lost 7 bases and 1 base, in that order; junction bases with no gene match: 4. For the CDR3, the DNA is TGTGCCAGCACCAAACTAGCGGGAGGCACAGATACGCAGTATTTT. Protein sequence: CASTKLAGGTDTQYF.

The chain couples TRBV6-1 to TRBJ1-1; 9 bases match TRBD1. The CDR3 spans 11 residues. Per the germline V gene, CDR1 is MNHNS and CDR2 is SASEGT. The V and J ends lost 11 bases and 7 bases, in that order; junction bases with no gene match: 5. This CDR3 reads CAVQGANEAFF. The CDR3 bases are TGTGCCGTACAGGGGGCGAATGAAGCTTTCTTT.